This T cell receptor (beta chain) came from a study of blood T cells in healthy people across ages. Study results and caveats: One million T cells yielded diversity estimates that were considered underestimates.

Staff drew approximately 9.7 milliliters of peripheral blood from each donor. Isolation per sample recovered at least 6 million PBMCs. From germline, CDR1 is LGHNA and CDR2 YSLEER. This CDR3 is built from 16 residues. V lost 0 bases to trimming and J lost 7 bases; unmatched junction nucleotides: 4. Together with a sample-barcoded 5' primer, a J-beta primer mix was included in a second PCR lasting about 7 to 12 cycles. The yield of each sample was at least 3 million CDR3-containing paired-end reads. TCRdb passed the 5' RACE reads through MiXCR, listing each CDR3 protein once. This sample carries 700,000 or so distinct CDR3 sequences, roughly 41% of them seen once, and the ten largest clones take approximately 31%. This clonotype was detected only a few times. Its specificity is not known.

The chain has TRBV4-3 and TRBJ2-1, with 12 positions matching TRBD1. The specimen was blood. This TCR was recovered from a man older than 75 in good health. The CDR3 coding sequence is TGCGCCAGCAGCCAAGACGGGACAGGGGGCCCGAATGAGCAGTTCTTC. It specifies CASSQDGTGGPNEQFF.